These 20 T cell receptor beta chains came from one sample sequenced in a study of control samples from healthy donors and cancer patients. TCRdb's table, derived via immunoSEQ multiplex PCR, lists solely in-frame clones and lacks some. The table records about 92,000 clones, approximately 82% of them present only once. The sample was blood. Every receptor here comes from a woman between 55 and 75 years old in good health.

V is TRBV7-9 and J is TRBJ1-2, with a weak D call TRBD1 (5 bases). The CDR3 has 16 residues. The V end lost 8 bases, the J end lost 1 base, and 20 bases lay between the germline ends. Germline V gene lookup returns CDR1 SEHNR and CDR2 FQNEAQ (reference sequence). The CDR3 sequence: CASLSAWGVINYGYTF. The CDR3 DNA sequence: TGTGCCAGCCTTTCCGCCTGGGGGGTCATTAACTATGGCTACACCTTC.

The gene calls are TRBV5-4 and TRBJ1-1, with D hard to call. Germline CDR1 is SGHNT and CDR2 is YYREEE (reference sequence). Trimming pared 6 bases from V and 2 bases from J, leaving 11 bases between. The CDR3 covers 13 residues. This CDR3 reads CASKETGNTEAFF. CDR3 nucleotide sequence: TGTGCCAGCAAAGAAACGGGAAACACTGAAGCTTTCTTT. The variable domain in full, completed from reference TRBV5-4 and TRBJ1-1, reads ETGVTQSPTHLIKTRGQQVTLRCSSQSGHNTVSWYQQALGQGPQFIFQYYREEENGRGNFPPRFSGLQFPNYSSELNVNALELDDSALYLCASKETGNTEAFFGQGTRLTVV.

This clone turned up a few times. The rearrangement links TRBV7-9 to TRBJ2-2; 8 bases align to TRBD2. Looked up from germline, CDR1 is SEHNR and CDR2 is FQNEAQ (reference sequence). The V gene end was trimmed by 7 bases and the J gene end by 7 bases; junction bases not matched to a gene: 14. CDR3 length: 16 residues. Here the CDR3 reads CASTPEAGGHLGELFF. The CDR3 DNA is TGTGCCAGCACCCCAGAGGCGGGGGGCCATCTCGGGGAGCTGTTTTTT.

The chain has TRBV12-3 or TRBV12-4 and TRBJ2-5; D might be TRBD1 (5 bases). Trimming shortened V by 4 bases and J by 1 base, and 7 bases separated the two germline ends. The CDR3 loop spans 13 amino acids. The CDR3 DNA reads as TGTGCCAGCAGTTGGGGCCCCCAAGAGACCCAGTACTTC. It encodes CASSWGPQETQYF.

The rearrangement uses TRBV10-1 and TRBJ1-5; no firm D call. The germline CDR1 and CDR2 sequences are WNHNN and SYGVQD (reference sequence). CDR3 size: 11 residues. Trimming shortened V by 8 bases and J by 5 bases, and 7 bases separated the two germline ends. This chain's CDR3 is CASFFDQPQHF. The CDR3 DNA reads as TGCGCCAGCTTTTTTGATCAGCCCCAGCATTTT.

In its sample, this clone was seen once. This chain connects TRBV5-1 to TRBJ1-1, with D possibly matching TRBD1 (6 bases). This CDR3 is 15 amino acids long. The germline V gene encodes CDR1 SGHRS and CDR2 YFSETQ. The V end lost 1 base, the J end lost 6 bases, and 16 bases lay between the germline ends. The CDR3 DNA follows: TGCGCCAGCAGCTTGATAGGGGGGCGCCGCCCTGAAGCTTTCTTT. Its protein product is CASSLIGGRRPEAFF.

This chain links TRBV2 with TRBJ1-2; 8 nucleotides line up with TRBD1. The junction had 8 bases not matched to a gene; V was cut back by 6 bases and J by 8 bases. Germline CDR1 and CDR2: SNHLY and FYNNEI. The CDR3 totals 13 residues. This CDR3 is CASRATGGKGYTF. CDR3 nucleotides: TGTGCCAGCAGGGCAACAGGGGGTAAAGGCTACACCTTC.

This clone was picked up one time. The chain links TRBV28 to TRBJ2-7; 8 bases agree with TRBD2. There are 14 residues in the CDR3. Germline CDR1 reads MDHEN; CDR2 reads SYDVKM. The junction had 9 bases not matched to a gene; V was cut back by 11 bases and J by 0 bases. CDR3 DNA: TGTGCCCTCAACGGGGGGGGAAGCTCCTACGAGCAGTACTTC. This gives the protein CALNGGGSSYEQYF.

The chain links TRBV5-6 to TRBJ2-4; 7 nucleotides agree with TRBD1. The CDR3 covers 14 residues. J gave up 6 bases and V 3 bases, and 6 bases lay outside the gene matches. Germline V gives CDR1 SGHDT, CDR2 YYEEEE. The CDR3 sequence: CASSSNRGGNIQYF. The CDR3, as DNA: TGTGCCAGCAGCTCGAACAGGGGTGGAAACATTCAGTACTTC.

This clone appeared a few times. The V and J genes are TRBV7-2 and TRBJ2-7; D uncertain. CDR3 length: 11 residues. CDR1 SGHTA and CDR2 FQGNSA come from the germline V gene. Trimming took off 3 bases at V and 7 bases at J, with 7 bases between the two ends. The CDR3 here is CASSFAVEQYF. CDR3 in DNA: TGTGCCAGCAGCTTCGCCGTGGAGCAGTACTTC.

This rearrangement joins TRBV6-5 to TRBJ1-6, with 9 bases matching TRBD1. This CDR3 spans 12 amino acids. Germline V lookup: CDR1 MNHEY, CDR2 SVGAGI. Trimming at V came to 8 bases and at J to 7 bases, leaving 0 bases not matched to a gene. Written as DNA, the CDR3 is TGTGCCAGCGGACAGGGGAATTCACCCCTCCACTTT. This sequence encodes CASGQGNSPLHF.

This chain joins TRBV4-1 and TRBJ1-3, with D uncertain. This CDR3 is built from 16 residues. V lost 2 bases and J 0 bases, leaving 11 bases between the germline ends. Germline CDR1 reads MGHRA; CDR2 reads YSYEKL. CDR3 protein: CASSQPYGSSGNTIYF. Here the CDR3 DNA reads TGCGCCAGCAGCCAACCCTACGGTTCCTCTGGAAACACCATATATTTT.

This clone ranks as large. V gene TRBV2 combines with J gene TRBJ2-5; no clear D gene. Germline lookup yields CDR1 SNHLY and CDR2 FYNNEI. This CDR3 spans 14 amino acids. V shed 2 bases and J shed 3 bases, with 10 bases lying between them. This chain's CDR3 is CASSELGGEETQYF. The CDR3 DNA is TGTGCCAGCAGTGAATTGGGCGGCGAAGAGACCCAGTACTTC.

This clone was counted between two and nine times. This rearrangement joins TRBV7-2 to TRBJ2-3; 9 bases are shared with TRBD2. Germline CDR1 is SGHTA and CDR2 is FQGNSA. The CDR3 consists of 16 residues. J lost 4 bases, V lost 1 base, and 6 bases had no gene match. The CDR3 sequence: CASSLVGTSRPDTQYF. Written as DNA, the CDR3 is TGTGCCAGCAGCTTAGTAGGGACTAGCAGGCCAGATACGCAGTATTTT.

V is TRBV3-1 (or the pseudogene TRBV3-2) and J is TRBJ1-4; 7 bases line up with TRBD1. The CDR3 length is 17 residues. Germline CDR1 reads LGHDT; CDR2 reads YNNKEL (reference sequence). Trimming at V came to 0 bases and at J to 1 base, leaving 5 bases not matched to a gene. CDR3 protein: CASSQDVPGGTNEKLFF. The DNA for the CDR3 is TGTGCCAGCAGCCAAGATGTCCCAGGGGGAACTAATGAAAAACTGTTTTTT.

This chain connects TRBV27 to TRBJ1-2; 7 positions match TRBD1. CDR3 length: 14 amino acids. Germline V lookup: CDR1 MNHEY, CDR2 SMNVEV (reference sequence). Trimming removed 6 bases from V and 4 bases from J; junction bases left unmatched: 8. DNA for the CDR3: TGTGCCAGCAGGAGGACAGGAAGATCCTATGGCTACACCTTC. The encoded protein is CASRRTGRSYGYTF.

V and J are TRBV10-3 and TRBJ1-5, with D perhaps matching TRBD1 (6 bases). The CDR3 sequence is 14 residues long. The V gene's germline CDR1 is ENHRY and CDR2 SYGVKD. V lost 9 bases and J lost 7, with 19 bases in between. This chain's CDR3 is CAISTQGSEQPQHF. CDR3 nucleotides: TGTGCCATTTCCACACAGGGAAGTGAACAGCCCCAGCATTTT.

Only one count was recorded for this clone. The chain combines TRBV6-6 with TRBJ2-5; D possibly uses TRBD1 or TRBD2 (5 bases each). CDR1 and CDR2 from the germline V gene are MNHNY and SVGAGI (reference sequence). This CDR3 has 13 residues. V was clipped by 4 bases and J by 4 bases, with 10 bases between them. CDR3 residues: CASSFGAGETQYF. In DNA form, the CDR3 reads TGTGCCAGCAGTTTCGGGGCTGGAGAGACCCAGTACTTC.

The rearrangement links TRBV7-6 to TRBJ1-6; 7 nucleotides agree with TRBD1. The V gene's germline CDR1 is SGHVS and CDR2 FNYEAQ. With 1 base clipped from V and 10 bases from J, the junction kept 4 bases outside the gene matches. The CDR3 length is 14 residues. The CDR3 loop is CASSLDRGRSPLHF. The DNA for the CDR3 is TGTGCCAGCAGCTTAGACAGGGGCCGATCACCCCTCCACTTT.

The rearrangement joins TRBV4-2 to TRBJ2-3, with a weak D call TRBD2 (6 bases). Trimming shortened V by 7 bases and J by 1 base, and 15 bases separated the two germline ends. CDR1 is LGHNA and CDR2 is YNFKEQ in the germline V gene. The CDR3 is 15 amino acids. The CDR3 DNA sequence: TGTGCCAGCAAAAACCTACGGGAGCGCACAGATACGCAGTATTTT. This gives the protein CASKNLRERTDTQYF.